This TCR beta chain was recorded in a study of T cell responses to AZD1222 COVID-19 vaccine. Study-wide results and caveats: None of the repertoires were sampled until the peak T cell response had passed. Spike-wide coverage was observed for vaccine-associated CD4 TCRs, with dominant responses at 160-218 and 743-854. Spike-specific TCR depth and breadth grew after two AZD1222 doses. Clonal diversity may have been underestimated in mostly white British donors.

Produced via immunoSEQ multiplex PCR; TCRdb's table is partial and in-frame only. This table holds tens of thousands of clones, about nine tenths found once. The CDR3 spans 12 residues. Germline V gives CDR1 MDHEN, CDR2 SYDVKM. The V end was cut by 5 bases, the J end by 8 bases, with 12 bases between. Notes on this clone: Its antigen is not known.

The source material was peripheral blood, sampled 28 days after the second AZD1222 dose. The sequence came from an adult who received the AZD1222 COVID-19 vaccine. The V call is TRBV28, the J call TRBJ1-2; D is unclear. This chain's CDR3 is CASSQMVRGYTF. CDR3 coding DNA: TGTGCCAGCAGTCAGATGGTGCGAGGCTACACCTTC.